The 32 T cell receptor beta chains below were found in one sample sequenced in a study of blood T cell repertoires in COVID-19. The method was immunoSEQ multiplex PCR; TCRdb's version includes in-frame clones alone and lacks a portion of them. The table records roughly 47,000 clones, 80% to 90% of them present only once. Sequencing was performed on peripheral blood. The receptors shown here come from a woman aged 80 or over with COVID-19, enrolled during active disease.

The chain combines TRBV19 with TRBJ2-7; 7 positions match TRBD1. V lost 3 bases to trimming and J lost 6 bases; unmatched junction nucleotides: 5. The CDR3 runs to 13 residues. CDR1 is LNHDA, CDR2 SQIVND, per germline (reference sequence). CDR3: CASSMFPGGEQYF. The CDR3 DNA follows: TGTGCCAGTAGTATGTTCCCAGGGGGCGAGCAGTACTTC.

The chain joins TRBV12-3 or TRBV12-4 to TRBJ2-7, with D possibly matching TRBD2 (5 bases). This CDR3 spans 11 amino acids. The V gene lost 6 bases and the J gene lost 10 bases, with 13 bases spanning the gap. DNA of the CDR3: TGTGCCAGCAGCTCTGGGAGACTTCAGTACTTC. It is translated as CASSSGRLQYF.

The CDR3 spells CASSPSAGLAGGGEQFF. The DNA for the CDR3 is TGTGCCAGCAGCCCCAGCGCGGGACTAGCGGGAGGAGGCGAGCAGTTCTTC. The chain has TRBV11-2 and TRBJ2-1, with 15 bases identical to TRBD2. Germline V CDR1 and CDR2: SGHAT, FQNNGV. V dropped 5 bases and J dropped 10; count of bases not matched to a gene: 12. There are 17 residues in the CDR3.

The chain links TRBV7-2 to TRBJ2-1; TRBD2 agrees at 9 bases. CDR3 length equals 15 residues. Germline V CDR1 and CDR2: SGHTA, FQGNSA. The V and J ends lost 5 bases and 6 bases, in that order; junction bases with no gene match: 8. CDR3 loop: CASSPGTSSGNEQFF. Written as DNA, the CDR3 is TGTGCCAGCAGCCCTGGGACTAGCTCCGGCAATGAGCAGTTCTTC.

The CDR3 loop is CASTRGGAGTEAFF. The CDR3 nucleotides are TGTGCCAGCACACGCGGGGGGGCGGGCACTGAAGCTTTCTTT. The chain combines TRBV3-1 (or the pseudogene TRBV3-2) with TRBJ1-1, with D possibly being TRBD1 (6 bases). Germline loops: CDR1 LGHDT, CDR2 YNNKEL (reference sequence). V was cut by 7 bases and J by 4 bases, with 16 bases left in between. There are 14 residues in the CDR3.

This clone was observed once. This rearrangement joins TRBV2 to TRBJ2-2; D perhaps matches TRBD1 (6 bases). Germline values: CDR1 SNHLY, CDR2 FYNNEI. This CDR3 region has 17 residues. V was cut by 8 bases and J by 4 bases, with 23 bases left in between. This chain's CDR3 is CASFPLTGTMGTGELFF. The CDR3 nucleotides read TGTGCCAGCTTCCCCTTAACCGGGACAATGGGCACCGGGGAGCTGTTTTTT.

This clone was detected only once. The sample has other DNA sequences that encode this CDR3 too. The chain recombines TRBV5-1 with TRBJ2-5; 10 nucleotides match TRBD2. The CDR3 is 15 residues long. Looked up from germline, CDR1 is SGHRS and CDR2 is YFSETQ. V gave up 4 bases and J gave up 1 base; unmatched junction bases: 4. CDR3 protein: CASSLSGGTQETQYF. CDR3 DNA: TGCGCCAGCAGCCTTAGCGGGGGGACCCAAGAGACCCAGTACTTC. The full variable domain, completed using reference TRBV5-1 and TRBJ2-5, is KAGVTQTPRYLIKTRGQQVTLSCSPISGHRSVSWYQQTPGQGLQFLFEYFSETQRNKGNFPGRFSGRQFSNSRSEMNVSTLELGDSALYLCASSLSGGTQETQYFGPGTRLLVL.

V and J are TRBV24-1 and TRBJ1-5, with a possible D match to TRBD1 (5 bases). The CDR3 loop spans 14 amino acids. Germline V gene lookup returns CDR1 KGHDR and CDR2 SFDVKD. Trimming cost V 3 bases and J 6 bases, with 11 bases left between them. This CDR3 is CATSDGRVGQPQHF. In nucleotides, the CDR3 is TGTGCCACCAGTGATGGCAGGGTAGGTCAGCCCCAGCATTTT.

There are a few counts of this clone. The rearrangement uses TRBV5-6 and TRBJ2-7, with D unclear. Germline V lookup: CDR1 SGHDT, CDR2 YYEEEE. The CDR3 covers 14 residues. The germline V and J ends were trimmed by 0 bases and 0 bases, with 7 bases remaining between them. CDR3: CASSLDRVSYEQYF. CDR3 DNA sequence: TGTGCCAGCAGCTTGGACCGGGTCTCCTACGAGCAGTACTTC.

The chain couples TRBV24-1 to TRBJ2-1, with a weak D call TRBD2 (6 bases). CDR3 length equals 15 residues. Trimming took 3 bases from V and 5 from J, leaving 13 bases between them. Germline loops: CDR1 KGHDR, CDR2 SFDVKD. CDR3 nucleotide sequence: TGTGCCACCAGTGATCCGCTGGCGGGACACAATGAGCAGTTCTTC. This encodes CATSDPLAGHNEQFF.

CDR3 protein: CASSYSGVTVPEAFF. CDR3 in DNA: TGCGCCAGCAGCTACTCCGGGGTCACGGTCCCTGAAGCTTTCTTT. V gene TRBV4-1 combines with J gene TRBJ1-1; D is ambiguous. This CDR3 contains 15 residues. CDR1 is MGHRA, CDR2 YSYEKL, per germline. V was shortened by 5 bases and J by 6 bases, with 19 bases between the two germline ends.

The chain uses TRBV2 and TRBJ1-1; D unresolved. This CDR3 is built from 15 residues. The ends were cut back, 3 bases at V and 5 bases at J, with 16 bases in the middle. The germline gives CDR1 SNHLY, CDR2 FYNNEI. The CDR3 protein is CASSDLNPGYTEAFF. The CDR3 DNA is TGTGCCAGCAGTGATCTCAACCCGGGATATACTGAAGCTTTCTTT.

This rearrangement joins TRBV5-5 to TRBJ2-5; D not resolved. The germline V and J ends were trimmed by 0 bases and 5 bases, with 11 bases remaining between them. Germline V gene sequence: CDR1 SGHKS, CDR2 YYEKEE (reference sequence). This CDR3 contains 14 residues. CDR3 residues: CASSLAGPSETQYF. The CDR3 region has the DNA TGTGCCAGCAGCTTGGCAGGCCCAAGTGAGACCCAGTACTTC. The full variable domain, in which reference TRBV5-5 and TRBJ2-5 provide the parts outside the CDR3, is DAGVTQSPTHLIKTRGQQVTLRCSPISGHKSVSWYQQVLGQGPQFIFQYYEKEERGRGNFPDRFSARQFPNYSSELNVNALLLGDSALYLCASSLAGPSETQYFGPGTRLLVL.

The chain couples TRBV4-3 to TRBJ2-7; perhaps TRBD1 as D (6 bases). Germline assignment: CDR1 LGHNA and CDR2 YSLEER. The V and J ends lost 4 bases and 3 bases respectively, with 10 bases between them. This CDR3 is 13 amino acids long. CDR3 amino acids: CASSRQGGYEQYF. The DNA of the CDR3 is TGCGCCAGCAGCCGCCAAGGGGGCTACGAGCAGTACTTC.

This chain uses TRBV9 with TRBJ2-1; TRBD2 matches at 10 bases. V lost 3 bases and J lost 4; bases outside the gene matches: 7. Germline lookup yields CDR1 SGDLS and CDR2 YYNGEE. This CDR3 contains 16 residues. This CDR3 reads CASSGASGGYYNEQFF. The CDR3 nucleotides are TGTGCCAGCAGCGGCGCTAGCGGGGGATATTACAATGAGCAGTTCTTC. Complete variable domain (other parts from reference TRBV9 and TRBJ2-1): DSGVTQTPKHLITATGQRVTLRCSPRSGDLSVYWYQQSLDQGLQFLIQYYNGEERAKGNILERFSAQQFPDLHSELNLSSLELGDSALYFCASSGASGGYYNEQFFGPGTRLTVL.

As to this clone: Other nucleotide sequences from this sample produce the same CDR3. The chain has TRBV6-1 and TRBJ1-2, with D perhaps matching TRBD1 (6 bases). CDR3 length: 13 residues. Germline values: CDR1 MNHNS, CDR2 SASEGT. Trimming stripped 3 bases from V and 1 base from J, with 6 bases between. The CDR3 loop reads CASSEDSNYGYTF. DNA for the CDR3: TGTGCCAGCAGTGAGGACAGTAACTATGGCTACACCTTC.

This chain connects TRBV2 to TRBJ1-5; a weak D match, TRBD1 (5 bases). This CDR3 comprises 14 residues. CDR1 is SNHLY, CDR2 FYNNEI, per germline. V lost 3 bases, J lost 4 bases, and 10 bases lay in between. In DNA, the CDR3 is TGTGCCAGCAGTGAGATGAAGGGGAATCAGCCCCAGCATTTT. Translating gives CASSEMKGNQPQHF.

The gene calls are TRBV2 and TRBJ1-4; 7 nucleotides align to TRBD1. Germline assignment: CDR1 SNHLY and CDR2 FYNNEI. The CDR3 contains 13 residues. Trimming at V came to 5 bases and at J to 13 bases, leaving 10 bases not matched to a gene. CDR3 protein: CASSQGEGSRLFF. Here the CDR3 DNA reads TGTGCCAGCAGTCAGGGGGAAGGGTCCAGACTGTTTTTT.

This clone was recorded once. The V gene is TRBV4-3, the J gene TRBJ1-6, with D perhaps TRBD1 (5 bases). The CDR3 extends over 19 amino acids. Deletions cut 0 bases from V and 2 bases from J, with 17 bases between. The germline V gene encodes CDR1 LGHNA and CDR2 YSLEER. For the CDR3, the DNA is TGCGCCAGCAGCCAAGACCCCCAGGGTGTGAACGCCTATAATTCACCCCTCCACTTT. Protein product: CASSQDPQGVNAYNSPLHF.

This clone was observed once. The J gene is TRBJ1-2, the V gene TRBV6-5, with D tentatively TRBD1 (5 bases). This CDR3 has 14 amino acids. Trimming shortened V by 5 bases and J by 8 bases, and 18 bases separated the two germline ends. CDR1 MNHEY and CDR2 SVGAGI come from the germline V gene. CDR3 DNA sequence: TGTGCCAGCAGTCCACCCGGAGGGGCCGAGGGCTACACCTTC. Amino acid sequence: CASSPPGGAEGYTF.

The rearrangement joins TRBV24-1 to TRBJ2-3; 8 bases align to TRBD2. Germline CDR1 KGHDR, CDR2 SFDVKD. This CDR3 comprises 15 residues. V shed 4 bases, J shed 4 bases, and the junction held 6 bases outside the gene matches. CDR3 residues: CATSDYSGAADTQYF. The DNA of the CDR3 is TGTGCCACCAGTGACTATAGCGGGGCTGCAGATACGCAGTATTTT.

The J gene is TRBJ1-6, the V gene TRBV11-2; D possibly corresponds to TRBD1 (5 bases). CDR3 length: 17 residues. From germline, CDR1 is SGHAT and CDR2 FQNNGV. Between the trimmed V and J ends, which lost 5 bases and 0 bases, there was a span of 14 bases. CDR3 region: CASSPDRILSYNSPLHF. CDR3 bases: TGTGCCAGCAGCCCCGACAGAATCCTCTCCTATAATTCACCCCTCCACTTT.

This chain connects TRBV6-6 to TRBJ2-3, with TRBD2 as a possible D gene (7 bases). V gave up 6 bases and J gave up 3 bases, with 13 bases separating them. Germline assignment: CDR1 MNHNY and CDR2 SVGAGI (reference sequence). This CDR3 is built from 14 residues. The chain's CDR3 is CASSLGGATDTQYF. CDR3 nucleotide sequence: TGTGCCAGCAGCCTGGGGGGGGCAACAGATACGCAGTATTTT.

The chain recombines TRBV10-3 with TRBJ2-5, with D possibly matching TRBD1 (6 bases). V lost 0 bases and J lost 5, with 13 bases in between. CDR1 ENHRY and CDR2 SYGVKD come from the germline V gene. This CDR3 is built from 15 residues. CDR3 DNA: TGTGCCATCAGTGAGTCAGGGGGTGGCAGGGAGACCCAGTACTTC. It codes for CAISESGGGRETQYF.

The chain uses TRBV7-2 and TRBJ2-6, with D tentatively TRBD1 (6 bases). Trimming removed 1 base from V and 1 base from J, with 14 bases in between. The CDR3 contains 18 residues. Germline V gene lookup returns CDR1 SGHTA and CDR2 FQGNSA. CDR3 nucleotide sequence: TGTGCCAGCAGCTTAGTCGGGACAACTAATTCTGGGGCCAACGTCCTGACTTTC. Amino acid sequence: CASSLVGTTNSGANVLTF.

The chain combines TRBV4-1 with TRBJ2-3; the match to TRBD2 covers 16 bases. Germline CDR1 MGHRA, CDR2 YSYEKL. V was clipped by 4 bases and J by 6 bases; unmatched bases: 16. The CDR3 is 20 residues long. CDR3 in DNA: TGCGCCAGCAGCCGAGACCCGGGACTAGCGGGGGGGGTCCGGCATGATACGCAGTATTTT. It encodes CASSRDPGLAGGVRHDTQYF.

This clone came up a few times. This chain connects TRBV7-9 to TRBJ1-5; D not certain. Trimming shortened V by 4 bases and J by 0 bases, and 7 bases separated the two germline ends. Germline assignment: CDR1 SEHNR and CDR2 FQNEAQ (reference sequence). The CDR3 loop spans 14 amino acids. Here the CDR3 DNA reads TGTGCCAGCAGCTCCCTTTATAGCAATCAGCCCCAGCATTTT. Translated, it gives CASSSLYSNQPQHF.

The CDR3 DNA is TGTGCCAGCAGCCACAGGGGTCCGTCCCGCATTCGCGAAGCTTTCTTT. Translating gives CASSHRGPSRIREAFF. The chain combines TRBV6-2 or TRBV6-3 with TRBJ1-1; 7 bases line up with TRBD1. This CDR3 has 16 amino acids. Germline V gene data show CDR1 as MNHEY and CDR2 as SVGEGT. V gave up 6 bases and J gave up 8 bases; unmatched junction bases: 18.

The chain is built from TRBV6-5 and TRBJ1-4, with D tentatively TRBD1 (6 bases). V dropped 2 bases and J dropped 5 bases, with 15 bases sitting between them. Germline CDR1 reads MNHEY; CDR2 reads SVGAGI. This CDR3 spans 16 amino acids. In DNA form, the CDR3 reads TGTGCCAGCAGTTACGGAAGGGGGTGGGGGAATGAAAAACTGTTTTTT. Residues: CASSYGRGWGNEKLFF.

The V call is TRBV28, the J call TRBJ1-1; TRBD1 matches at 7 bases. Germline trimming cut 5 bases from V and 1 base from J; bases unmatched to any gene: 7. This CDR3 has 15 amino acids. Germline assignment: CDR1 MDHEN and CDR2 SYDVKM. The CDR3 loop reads CASSPSTGRNTEAFF. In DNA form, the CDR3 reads TGTGCCAGCAGTCCCTCGACAGGGAGGAACACTGAAGCTTTCTTT.

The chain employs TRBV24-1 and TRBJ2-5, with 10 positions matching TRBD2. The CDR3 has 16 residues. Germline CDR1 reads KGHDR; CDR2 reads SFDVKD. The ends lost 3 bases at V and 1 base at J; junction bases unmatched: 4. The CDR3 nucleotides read TGTGCCACCAGTGATGGTAGCGGGGGGCCCCAAGAGACCCAGTACTTC. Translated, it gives CATSDGSGGPQETQYF.

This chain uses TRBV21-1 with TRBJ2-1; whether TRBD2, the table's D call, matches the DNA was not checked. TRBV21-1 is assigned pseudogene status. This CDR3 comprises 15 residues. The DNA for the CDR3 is TGTGCCAGCAGCAATCTTAGCGGGGACTCCAGGGAGCAGTTCTTC. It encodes CASSNLSGDSREQFF.